The 10 T cell receptor beta chains below were found in one sample sequenced in a study of blood T cells in healthy people across ages. PCR was performed a second time for about 7 to 12 cycles using a sample-barcoded 5' primer and a J-beta primer mix. One entry per CDR3 protein results from TCRdb running MiXCR on the 5' RACE reads. The sample records 1.5 million to 2 million distinct CDR3 sequences, approximately 28% being singletons. The sample was blood. The receptor source for this set is a woman younger than 45 in good health.

The chain links TRBV25-1 to TRBJ1-1, with 7 bases that match TRBD1. The CDR3 totals 14 residues. Germline V gene lookup returns CDR1 MGHDK and CDR2 SYGVNS. J lost 0 bases, V lost 10 bases, and 8 bases had no gene match. The CDR3 region has the DNA TGTGCCACTACCAGGACAGGCCTGAACACTGAAGCTTTCTTT. As protein: CATTRTGLNTEAFF.

The rearrangement joins TRBV7-9 to TRBJ2-1; 12 nucleotides agree with TRBD1. Germline assignment: CDR1 SEHNR and CDR2 FQNEAQ (reference sequence). The CDR3 loop spans 16 amino acids. V gave up 5 bases and J gave up 12 bases; unmatched junction bases: 14. The CDR3 loop is CASSPSGQGAHKVQFF. DNA of the CDR3: TGTGCCAGCAGCCCTTCGGGACAGGGGGCCCATAAGGTGCAGTTCTTC.

This clonotype turned up a few times. The chain joins TRBV6-2 or TRBV6-3 to TRBJ2-1; TRBD2 matches at 9 bases. The CDR3 contains 15 residues. Germline lookup yields CDR1 MNHEY and CDR2 SVGEGT. V lost 0 bases and J lost 8; bases outside the gene matches: 5. This CDR3 is CASSYSRLAVHEQFF. In nucleotides, the CDR3 is TGTGCCAGCAGTTACTCCAGACTAGCGGTCCATGAGCAGTTCTTC.

The V gene is TRBV7-3, the J gene TRBJ1-2; the D gene is possibly TRBD1 (5 bases). The CDR3 length is 11 residues. V lost 1 base and J 12 bases, leaving 9 bases between the germline ends. Germline CDR1 SGHTA, CDR2 FQGTGA. The CDR3 region is CASSLRGPNTF. The CDR3 DNA is TGTGCCAGCAGCTTAAGGGGACCTAACACCTTC.

The chain employs TRBV6-4 and TRBJ2-1, with 9 bases that match TRBD2. The CDR3 runs 16 residues. Germline CDR1 reads MRHNA; CDR2 reads SNTAGT. V was pared by 0 bases and J by 7 bases, with 7 bases of the junction left unmatched. The CDR3 DNA is TGTGCCAGCAGTGACTCGGGCGGGGGGGCTGGAAATGAGCAGTTCTTC. Translated, it gives CASSDSGGGAGNEQFF.

This clonotype was counted ten times or more. The J gene is TRBJ2-7, the V gene TRBV7-2; 7 bases are a match to TRBD1. V lost 7 bases to trimming and J lost 0 bases; unmatched junction nucleotides: 6. Germline loops: CDR1 SGHTA, CDR2 FQGNSA. The CDR3 has 14 amino acids. The CDR3 DNA reads as TGTGCCAGCACCTCAGGGGGTAACTCCTACGAGCAGTACTTC. This translates into CASTSGGNSYEQYF.

The V and J genes are TRBV11-2 and TRBJ1-2; a possible D gene is TRBD1 (6 bases). This CDR3 is built from 15 residues. Per germline, CDR1 SGHAT and CDR2 FQNNGV. Trimming removed 0 bases at V and 5 bases at J, with 13 bases between. CDR3 nucleotides: TGTGCCAGCAGCTTAGAACAGGGCCATTCATATGGCTACACCTTC. It translates to CASSLEQGHSYGYTF.

This chain uses TRBV6-5 with TRBJ2-7, with D hard to call. The CDR3 sequence is 11 residues long. The germline CDR1 and CDR2 sequences are MNHEY and SVGAGI. The V end lost 9 bases, the J end lost 6 bases, and 12 bases lay between the germline ends. The DNA of the CDR3 is TGTGCCAGGCGGAAGGAATTCGAGCAGTACTTC. Translation gives CARRKEFEQYF.

This chain uses TRBV7-2 with TRBJ1-2; TRBD1 matches at 8 bases. With V trimmed by 5 bases and J by 8 bases, 10 bases remained unmatched. The CDR3 runs to 14 residues. Germline V lookup: CDR1 SGHTA, CDR2 FQGNSA. CDR3 protein: CASSQNRGLGGYTF. The CDR3, as DNA: TGTGCCAGCAGCCAGAACAGGGGGTTGGGGGGCTACACCTTC.

V is TRBV24-1 and J is TRBJ2-1, with a possible D match to TRBD1 (6 bases). The CDR3 consists of 13 residues. Between the trimmed V and J ends, which lost 9 bases and 5 bases, there was a span of 13 bases. CDR1 and CDR2 from the germline V gene are KGHDR and SFDVKD. The CDR3, as DNA: TGTGCCACCGCCGGGACACCTAACAATGAGCAGTTCTTC. Protein sequence: CATAGTPNNEQFF.